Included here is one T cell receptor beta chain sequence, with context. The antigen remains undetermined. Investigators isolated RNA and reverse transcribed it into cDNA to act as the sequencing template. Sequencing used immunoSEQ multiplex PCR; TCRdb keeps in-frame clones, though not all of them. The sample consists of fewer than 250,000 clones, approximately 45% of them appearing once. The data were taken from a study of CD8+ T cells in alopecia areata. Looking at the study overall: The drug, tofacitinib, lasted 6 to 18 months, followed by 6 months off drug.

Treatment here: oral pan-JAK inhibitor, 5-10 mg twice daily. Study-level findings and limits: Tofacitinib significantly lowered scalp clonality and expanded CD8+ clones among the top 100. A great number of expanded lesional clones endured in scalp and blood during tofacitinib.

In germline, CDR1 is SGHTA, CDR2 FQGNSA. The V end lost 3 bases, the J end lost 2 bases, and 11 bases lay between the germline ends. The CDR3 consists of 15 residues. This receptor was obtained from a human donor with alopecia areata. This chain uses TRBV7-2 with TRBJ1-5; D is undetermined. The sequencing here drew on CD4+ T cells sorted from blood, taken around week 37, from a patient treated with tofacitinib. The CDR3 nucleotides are TGTGCCAGCAGCTTTGGGTCCCGTGGCAATCAGCCCCAGCATTTT. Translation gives CASSFGSRGNQPQHF.